Sequencing of this T cell receptor (beta chain) was carried out in a study of blood T cell repertoires in COVID-19. In the study overall: The United States, Italy and Spain supplied acute and convalescent COVID-19 samples. T cells, B-cell-depleted T cells, or PBMCs supplied cDNA or gDNA.

How the authors handled the data: Amplification of reference gene primers was used by the study to estimate nucleated cell counts. Profiled with immunoSEQ multiplex PCR; TCRdb holds only in-frame clones, not every one. That table is the source of V, J and clone size, and D and trimming were worked out from the DNA. The sample holds 200,000 to 250,000 clones, approximately 90% seen once. J was trimmed by 2 bases and V by 5 bases; bases with no gene match: 6. The CDR3 loop spans 15 amino acids. The germline gives CDR1 ENHRY, CDR2 SYGVKD. Each participant's cohort was designated according to participant-reported clinical history.

What was sequenced was PBMCs or T cells enriched from blood (not recorded which). This TCR came from a woman younger than 45 with acute COVID-19. V gene TRBV10-3 combines with J gene TRBJ2-5; 9 bases are a match to TRBD1. CDR3 in DNA: TGTGCCATCAGTAACACCGGGACAGGGCAAGAGACCCAGTACTTC. Translation: CAISNTGTGQETQYF.